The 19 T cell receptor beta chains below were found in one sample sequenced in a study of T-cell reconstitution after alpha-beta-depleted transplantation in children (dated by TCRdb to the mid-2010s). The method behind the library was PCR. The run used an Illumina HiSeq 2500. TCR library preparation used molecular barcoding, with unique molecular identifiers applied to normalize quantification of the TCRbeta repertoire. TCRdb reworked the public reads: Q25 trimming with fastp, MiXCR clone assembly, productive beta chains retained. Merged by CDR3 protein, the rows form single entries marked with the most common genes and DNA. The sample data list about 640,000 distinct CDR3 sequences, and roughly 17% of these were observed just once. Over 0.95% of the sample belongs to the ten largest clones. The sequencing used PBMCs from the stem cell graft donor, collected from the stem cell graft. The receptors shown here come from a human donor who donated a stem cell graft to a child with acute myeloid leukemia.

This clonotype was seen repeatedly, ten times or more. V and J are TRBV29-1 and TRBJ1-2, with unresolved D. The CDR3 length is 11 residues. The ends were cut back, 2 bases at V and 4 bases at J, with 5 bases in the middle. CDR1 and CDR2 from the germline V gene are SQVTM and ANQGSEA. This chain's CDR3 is CSVEYGYGYTF. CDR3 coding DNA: TGCAGCGTTGAATACGGCTATGGCTACACCTTC.

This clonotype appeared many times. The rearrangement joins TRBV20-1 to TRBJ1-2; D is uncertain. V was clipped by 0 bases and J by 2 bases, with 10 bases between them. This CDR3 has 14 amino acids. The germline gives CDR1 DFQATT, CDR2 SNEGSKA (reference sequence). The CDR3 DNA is TGCAGTGCTAGAGATCGCTTGGGGAACTATGGCTACACCTTC. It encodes CSARDRLGNYGYTF.

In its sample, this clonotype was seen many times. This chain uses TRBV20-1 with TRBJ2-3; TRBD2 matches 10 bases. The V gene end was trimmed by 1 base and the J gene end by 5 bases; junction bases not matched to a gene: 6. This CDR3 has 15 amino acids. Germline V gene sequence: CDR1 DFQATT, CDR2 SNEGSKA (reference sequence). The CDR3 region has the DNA TGCAGTGCTAGAGTTAGCGGGGGGCAAAGAGATACGCAGTATTTT. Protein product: CSARVSGGQRDTQYF.

DNA for the CDR3: TGTGCCAGCAGCCCCCAGACAGGTTTGATATTCTATGGCTACACCTTC. Protein: CASSPQTGLIFYGYTF. V usage is TRBV4-2 and J usage is TRBJ1-2; a weak D match, TRBD1 (6 bases). Trimming stripped 4 bases from V and 4 bases from J, with 19 bases between. CDR1 is LGHNA and CDR2 is YNFKEQ in the germline V gene. CDR3 size: 16 residues.

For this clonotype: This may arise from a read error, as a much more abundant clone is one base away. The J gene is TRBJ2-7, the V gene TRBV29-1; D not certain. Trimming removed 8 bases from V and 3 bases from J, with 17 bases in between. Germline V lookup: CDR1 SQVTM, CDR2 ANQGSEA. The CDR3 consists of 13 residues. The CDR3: CSLAGPSYYEQYF. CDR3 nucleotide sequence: TGCAGCCTTGCCGGGCCCTCATACTACGAGCAGTACTTC.

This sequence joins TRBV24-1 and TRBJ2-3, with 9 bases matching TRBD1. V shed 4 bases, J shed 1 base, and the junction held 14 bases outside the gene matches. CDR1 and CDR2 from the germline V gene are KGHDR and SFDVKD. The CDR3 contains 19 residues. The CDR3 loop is CATSDHIQTGGLGTDTQYF. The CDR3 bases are TGTGCCACCAGTGACCATATACAAACAGGGGGCCTTGGCACAGATACGCAGTATTTT.

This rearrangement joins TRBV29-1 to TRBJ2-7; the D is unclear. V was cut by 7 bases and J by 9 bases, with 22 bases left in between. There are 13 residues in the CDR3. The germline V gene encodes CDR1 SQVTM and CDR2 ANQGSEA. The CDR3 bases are TGCAGCGCGACGTCACGGGCGACCGCAGCGCAGTACTTC. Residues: CSATSRATAAQYF.

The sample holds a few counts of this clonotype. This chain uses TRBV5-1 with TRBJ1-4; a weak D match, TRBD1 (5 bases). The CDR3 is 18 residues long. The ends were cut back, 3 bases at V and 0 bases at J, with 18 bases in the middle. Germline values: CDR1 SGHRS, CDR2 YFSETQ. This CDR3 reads CASSSRSPDSPTNEKLFF. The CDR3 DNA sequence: TGCGCCAGCAGCTCACGCAGCCCCGACAGCCCAACTAATGAAAAACTGTTTTTT.

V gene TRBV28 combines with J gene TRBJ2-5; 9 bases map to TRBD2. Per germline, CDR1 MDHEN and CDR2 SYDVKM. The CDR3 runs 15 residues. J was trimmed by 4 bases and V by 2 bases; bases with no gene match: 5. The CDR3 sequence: CASSLAGGLGETQYF. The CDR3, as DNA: TGTGCCAGCAGTTTAGCGGGGGGGCTGGGAGAGACCCAGTACTTC.

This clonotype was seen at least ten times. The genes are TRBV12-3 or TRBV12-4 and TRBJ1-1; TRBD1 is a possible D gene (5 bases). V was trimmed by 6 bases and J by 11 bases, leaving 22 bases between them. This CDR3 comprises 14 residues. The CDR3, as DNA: TGTGCCAGCAGCCCCACCCGGCCTCCAGGGATGGCTTTCTTT. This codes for CASSPTRPPGMAFF.

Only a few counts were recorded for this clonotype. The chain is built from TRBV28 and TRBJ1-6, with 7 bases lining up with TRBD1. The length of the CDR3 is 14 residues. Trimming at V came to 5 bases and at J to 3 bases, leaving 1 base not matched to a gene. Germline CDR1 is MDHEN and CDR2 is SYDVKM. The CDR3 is CASSPGGYNSPLHF. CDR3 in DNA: TGTGCCAGCAGTCCAGGGGGCTATAATTCACCCCTCCACTTT. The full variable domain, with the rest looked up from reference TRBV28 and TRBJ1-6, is DVKVTQSSRYLVKRTGEKVFLECVQDMDHENMFWYRQDPGLGLRLIYFSYDVKMKEKGDIPEGYSVSREKKERFSLILESASTNQTSMYLCASSPGGYNSPLHFGNGTRLTVT.

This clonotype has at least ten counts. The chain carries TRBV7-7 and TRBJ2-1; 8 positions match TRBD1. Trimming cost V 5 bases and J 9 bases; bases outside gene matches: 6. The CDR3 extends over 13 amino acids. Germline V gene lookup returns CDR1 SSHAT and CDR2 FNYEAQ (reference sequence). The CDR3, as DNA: TGTGCCAGCAGCCGGGCAGGGGGCGGTGAGCAGTTCTTC. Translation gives CASSRAGGGEQFF.

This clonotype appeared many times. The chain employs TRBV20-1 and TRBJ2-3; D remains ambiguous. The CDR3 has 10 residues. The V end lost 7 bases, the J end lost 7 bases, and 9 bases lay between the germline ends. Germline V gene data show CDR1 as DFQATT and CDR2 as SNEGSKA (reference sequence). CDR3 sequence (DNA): TGCAGTGTCCGTTCTTATACGCAGTATTTT. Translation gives CSVRSYTQYF.

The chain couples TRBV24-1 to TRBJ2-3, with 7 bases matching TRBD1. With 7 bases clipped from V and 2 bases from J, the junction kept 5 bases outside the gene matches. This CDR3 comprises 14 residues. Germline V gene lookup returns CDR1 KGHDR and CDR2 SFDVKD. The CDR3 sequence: CATSLDRATDTQYF. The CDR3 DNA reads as TGTGCCACCAGCCTCGACAGGGCCACAGATACGCAGTATTTT.

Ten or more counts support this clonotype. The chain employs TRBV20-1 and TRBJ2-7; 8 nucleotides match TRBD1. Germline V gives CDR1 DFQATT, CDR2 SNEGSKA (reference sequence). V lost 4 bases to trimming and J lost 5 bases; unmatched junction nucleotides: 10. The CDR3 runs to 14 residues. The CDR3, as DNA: TGCAGTGCTAAGGCCCGGGACAGGTTGAACGAGCAGTACTTC. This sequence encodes CSAKARDRLNEQYF.

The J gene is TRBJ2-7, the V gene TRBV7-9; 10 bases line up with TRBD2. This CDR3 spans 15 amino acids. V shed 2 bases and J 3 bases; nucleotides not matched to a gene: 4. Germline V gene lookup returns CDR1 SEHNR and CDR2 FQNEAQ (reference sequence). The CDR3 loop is CASSLLAGEHYEQYF. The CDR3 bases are TGTGCCAGCAGCTTACTAGCGGGGGAACACTACGAGCAGTACTTC.

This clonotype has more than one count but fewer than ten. The CDR3 nucleotides read TGTGCTAGTGGTATGACAGGTTTCTACGAGCAGTACTTC. This gives the protein CASGMTGFYEQYF. The gene calls are TRBV12-5 and TRBJ2-7; tentatively, D is TRBD1 (6 bases). V lost 5 bases to trimming and J lost 3 bases, with 11 bases between them. The CDR3 consists of 13 residues. The germline V gene has CDR1 LGHNT and CDR2 FRNRAP.

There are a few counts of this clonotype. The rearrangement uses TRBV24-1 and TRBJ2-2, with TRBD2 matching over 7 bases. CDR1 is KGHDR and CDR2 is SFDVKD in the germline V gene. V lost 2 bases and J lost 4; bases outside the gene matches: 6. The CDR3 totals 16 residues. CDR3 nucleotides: TGTGCCACCAGTGATTCAGACAGCGGGGTCACCGGGGAGCTGTTTTTT. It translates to CATSDSDSGVTGELFF.

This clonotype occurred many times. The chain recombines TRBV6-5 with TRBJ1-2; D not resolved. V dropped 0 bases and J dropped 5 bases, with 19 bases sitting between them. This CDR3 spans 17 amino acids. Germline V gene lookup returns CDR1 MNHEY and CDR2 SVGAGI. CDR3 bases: TGTGCCAGCAGTTACTCGCGGATAGTGCGAATTTCGTATGGCTACACCTTC. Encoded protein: CASSYSRIVRISYGYTF.